The rows below give T cell receptor beta chains drawn from one sample of a study of OX40 agonist ivuxolimab in advanced cancers. TCRdb's copy holds only in-frame clones and misses some; the assay was immunoSEQ multiplex PCR. The sample consists of 70,000 to 100,000 clones, just under 90% of them appearing once. Material: CD4+ or CD8+ T cells sorted from blood, obtained in a trial of the OX40 agonist ivuxolimab. All receptors come from an adult with an advanced solid tumor such as melanoma, head and neck, liver or kidney cancer. CDR3s leave out the opening cysteine and the closing phenylalanine or tryptophan. Fields, in order: CDR3 protein, V gene.

cdr3_aa: ASSLAGWAGYT
v_call: TRBV7-9

cdr3_aa: ASSLYGDTTGNTIY
v_call: TRBV11-3

cdr3_aa: ASSHSAYEQY
v_call: TRBV19

cdr3_aa: ASSSSYIRVAGNTIY
v_call: TRBV7-9

cdr3_aa: ASSRGFSYNEQF
v_call: TRBV2

cdr3_aa: ASSFPRQATDEQY
v_call: TRBV7-9

cdr3_aa: ASSGLEQY
v_call: TRBV2

cdr3_aa: ASSFIQGTEAF
v_call: TRBV11-3

cdr3_aa: ASSLGKRVRHEQF
v_call: TRBV27

cdr3_aa: ASSPMSAGELF
v_call: TRBV5-4

cdr3_aa: ASSEPSGRETGLQETQY
v_call: TRBV2

cdr3_aa: ASSPSPSNYGYT
v_call: TRBV6-5

cdr3_aa: ASSLGLAGVVGELF
v_call: TRBV13

cdr3_aa: AFPTGPYGYT
v_call: TRBV30

cdr3_aa: ASSVGSGGAGGYT
v_call: TRBV9

cdr3_aa: ASSYLAGAYNEQF
v_call: TRBV6-5

cdr3_aa: ASSQVGGGDASKNIQY
v_call: TRBV4-1

cdr3_aa: ASSVAGAPYNEQF
v_call: TRBV9

cdr3_aa: ASSLEGDRGGETQY
v_call: TRBV7-9

cdr3_aa: ASSPTSDSTDTQY
v_call: TRBV18

cdr3_aa: ASSQTVGEQY
v_call: TRBV28

cdr3_aa: ASFSGITYEQY
v_call: TRBV10-2

cdr3_aa: ASSQVAGLSTDTQY
v_call: TRBV4-1

cdr3_aa: ASSLGLVTFKQF
v_call: TRBV5-6

cdr3_aa: ASSIESTSGISYEQY
v_call: TRBV19

cdr3_aa: ASSRPGVYEQY
v_call: TRBV19

cdr3_aa: ASTDRVNGYT
v_call: TRBV6-6

cdr3_aa: ASSSSDGEKLF
v_call: TRBV9

cdr3_aa: AWSRGSNTEAF
v_call: TRBV30

cdr3_aa: ASSFDGGQGYGYT
v_call: TRBV5-6

cdr3_aa: ASSAEGGIREQY
v_call: TRBV6-1

cdr3_aa: ASSSWTSGSIYEQY
v_call: TRBV13

cdr3_aa: ASSLGTSGSPDTQY
v_call: TRBV5-1

cdr3_aa: ASSQGNSFTDTQY
v_call: TRBV14

cdr3_aa: ASSPRHLSNQPQH
v_call: TRBV18

cdr3_aa: AISESTFYEQY
v_call: TRBV10-3

cdr3_aa: ASSQDRGTANTEAF
v_call: TRBV4-1

cdr3_aa: ASSLVTSGYNEQF
v_call: TRBV5-6

cdr3_aa: ASSPYRDTLLEAF
v_call: TRBV5-4